These T cell receptor beta chains were read from a single sample in a study of blood T cell repertoires in COVID-19. Using immunoSEQ multiplex PCR, the repertoire was profiled, and TCRdb retains in-frame clones only, with some absent. The table records tens of thousands of clones, 88% of them present only once. Sample: peripheral blood. These TCRs come from a human donor in a cohort sampled during active COVID-19. CDR3s include the opening cysteine and the closing phenylalanine or tryptophan. Each record gives: clone size, J gene, V gene, D gene, CDR3 length, CDR3 DNA, CDR3 protein. The D gene is left open where the match is weak. The listing skips clone size in some rows; elsewhere it reads once, few, many or a size class.

NA,TRBJ2-1,TRBV19,NA,12,TGTGCCAGTAGTATGCGATACAATGAGCAGTTCTTC,CASSMRYNEQFF
few,TRBJ2-7,TRBV29-1,TRBD1,16,TGCAGCGCCACATTTCTCGACAGGGGAAGGTCTTACGAGCAGTACTTC,CSATFLDRGRSYEQYF
NA,TRBJ2-1,TRBV15,TRBD2,17,TGTGCCACCAGCAGAGTGTTCGCTAGCGGGAGTACCCATGAGCAGTTCTTC,CATSRVFASGSTHEQFF
NA,TRBJ2-7,TRBV6-5,NA,15,TGTGCCAGCAGTTACTCGATGACCCGGGGATACGAGCAGTACTTC,CASSYSMTRGYEQYF
once,TRBJ2-2,TRBV5-6,TRBD1,15,TGTGCCAGCAGCTTACAGGGGGTGATCGCCGGGGAGCTGTTTTTT,CASSLQGVIAGELFF
NA,TRBJ2-7,TRBV27,TRBD1,15,TGTGCCAGCTCACCAGACAGGGGGTTTTTCTACGAGCAGTACTTC,CASSPDRGFFYEQYF
NA,TRBJ2-3,TRBV28,NA,14,TGTGCCAGCAGTTTAGCCTCGGTCACAGATACGCAGTATTTT,CASSLASVTDTQYF
NA,TRBJ2-5,TRBV28,TRBD1,15,TGTGCCAGCCAAAGAGGGGACAGGGGTTTGGAGACCCAGTACTTC,CASQRGDRGLETQYF
NA,TRBJ2-7,TRBV27,TRBD1,12,TGTGCCAGCCTTCTACAGGGGAAAAAGCAGTACTTC,CASLLQGKKQYF
NA,TRBJ1-2,TRBV29-1,NA,13,TGCAGCGTGGTGAGGATATCTAACTATGGCTACACCTTC,CSVVRISNYGYTF
NA,TRBJ1-6,TRBV7-9,NA,14,TGTGCCAGCAGCTTTGATCTGCTGGAGTCACCCCTCCACTTT,CASSFDLLESPLHF
NA,TRBJ2-7,TRBV10-1,NA,11,TGCGCCACCGGGACTTCCTACGAGCAGTACTTC,CATGTSYEQYF
NA,TRBJ2-3,TRBV4-3,TRBD1,14,TGCGCCAGCAGCCAAACGGACAGGGGAAATACGCAGTATTTT,CASSQTDRGNTQYF
NA,TRBJ2-5,TRBV11-1,NA,13,TGTGCCAGCAGCTACATTCTTCAAGAGACCCAGTACTTC,CASSYILQETQYF
NA,TRBJ2-1,TRBV30,NA,11,TGTGCCGGAGCGGCTTACAATGAGCAGTTCTTC,CAGAAYNEQFF
NA,TRBJ1-1,TRBV7-9,NA,12,TGTGCCAGCAGCTTAGGTATGGTCGGAGCTTTCTTT,CASSLGMVGAFF
NA,TRBJ2-7,TRBV12-3/TRBV12-4,NA,13,TGTGCCAGCTCAGGGTGGGAAGCCTACGAGCAGTACTTC,CASSGWEAYEQYF
NA,TRBJ2-2,TRBV23-1,TRBD1,17,TGCGCCAGCAGTCAATTTAGGGACAGGGACTACACCGGGGAGCTGTTTTTT,CASSQFRDRDYTGELFF
NA,TRBJ1-5,TRBV18,NA,15,TGTGCCAGCTCACCGGGCAGGGTTGACAATCAGCCCCAGCATTTT,CASSPGRVDNQPQHF
NA,TRBJ1-3,TRBV30,TRBD1,12,TGTGCCAAAGGGGGCGGTGGAAACACCATATATTTT,CAKGGGGNTIYF
NA,TRBJ2-1,TRBV12-1,NA,14,TGTGCCAGCAGCTGCATCTTTTACGCGCGTGAGCAGTTCTTC,CASSCIFYAREQFF
few,TRBJ1-6,TRBV5-1,NA,13,TGCGCCAGCAGCTTGGCTCCGGGTTCACCCCTCCACTTT,CASSLAPGSPLHF
NA,TRBJ1-2,TRBV7-2,TRBD1,15,TGTGCCAGCAGCCGGGAGTCGGGACAGGCATACGGCTACACCTTC,CASSRESGQAYGYTF
NA,TRBJ2-1,TRBV29-1,NA,12,TGCAGCGTTCCGACAGCGTACAATGAGCAGTTCTTC,CSVPTAYNEQFF
NA,TRBJ1-3,TRBV11-3,NA,18,TGTGCCAGCAGCCCTATAGTAGAGGGAACCCACTCTGGAAACACCATATATTTT,CASSPIVEGTHSGNTIYF
NA,TRBJ2-7,TRBV18,NA,15,TGTGCCAGCTCAAGGAATGAAGGGGAGCGGGACGAGCAGTACTTC,CASSRNEGERDEQYF
NA,TRBJ1-1,TRBV3-1/TRBV3-2,NA,15,TGTGCCAGCAGCCAAAACTTGGAGGTTCGTTATGAAGCTTTCTTT,CASSQNLEVRYEAFF
NA,TRBJ1-4,TRBV7-9,NA,16,TGTGCCAGCAGCTCGGAGTTCGGGAGAACTAATGAAAAACTGTTTTTT,CASSSEFGRTNEKLFF
once,TRBJ2-7,TRBV2,NA,14,TGTGCCAGCACAGACGTCGGGGAAACCTACGAGCAGTACTTC,CASTDVGETYEQYF
NA,TRBJ2-5,TRBV29-1,NA,13,TGCAGCGTTGTTTGGGGGCACCAAGAGACCCAGTACTTC,CSVVWGHQETQYF
once,TRBJ1-1,TRBV28,TRBD1,14,TGTGCCAGCTCCCTGGGAGACAGGGGGGGTGAGGCTTTCTTT,CASSLGDRGGEAFF
NA,TRBJ2-6,TRBV9,NA,16,TGTGCCAGCAGCGCTAGACAGGACTCTGGGGCCAACGTCCTGACTTTC,CASSARQDSGANVLTF
NA,TRBJ2-2,TRBV6-6,NA,15,TGTGCCTGCGTAGGGGCCGCCCGGAGCACCGGGGAGCTGTTTTTT,CACVGAARSTGELFF
once,TRBJ2-1,TRBV5-4,TRBD2,17,TGTGCCAGCAGCTCCGCCGGACTAGCGGGGAACTACAATGAGCAGTTCTTC,CASSSAGLAGNYNEQFF
NA,TRBJ1-5,TRBV2,TRBD1,15,TGTGCCAGCAGACAGGGGGGTGTCTCCCCAGGGCCCCAGCATTTT,CASRQGGVSPGPQHF
NA,TRBJ1-3,TRBV5-4,NA,18,TGTGCCAGCAGCTCTGGAGGGGTGTCGAGGCCCTCTGGAAACACCATATATTTT,CASSSGGVSRPSGNTIYF
NA,TRBJ1-3,TRBV5-1,NA,15,TGCGCCAGCAGCTTGGATAACGCGAGGGGAAACACCATATATTTT,CASSLDNARGNTIYF
NA,TRBJ2-1,TRBV18,TRBD2,14,TGTGCCAGCTCCCGCGGGGGGGCGGACAATGAGCAGTTCTTC,CASSRGGADNEQFF
NA,TRBJ1-1,TRBV6-5,NA,13,TGTGCCAGCAGTTATGGAGTTGGCACTGAAGCTTTCTTT,CASSYGVGTEAFF
NA,TRBJ1-2,TRBV6-1,TRBD1,16,TGTGCCAGCAGTGAAGGGGGACAGGGAGCTAACTATGGCTACACCTTC,CASSEGGQGANYGYTF
NA,TRBJ2-4,TRBV7-9,TRBD2,16,TGTGCCAGCAGCTTCCAAGCGGGAGGTTCGGGAAACATTCAGTACTTC,CASSFQAGGSGNIQYF
NA,TRBJ1-2,TRBV28,NA,16,TGTGCCAGCAGTTTTTTCTCACCCGAGTTAGGAGGGGGCTACACCTTC,CASSFFSPELGGGYTF
once,TRBJ1-6,TRBV6-5,TRBD1,15,TGTGCCAGCAGTCACCGGGACAGCACCAATTCACCCCTCCACTTT,CASSHRDSTNSPLHF
NA,TRBJ2-2,TRBV9,TRBD1,15,TGTGCCAGCAGCGGGGACAGGGGGGACACCGGGGAGCTGTTTTTT,CASSGDRGDTGELFF
NA,TRBJ2-7,TRBV5-1,TRBD1,14,TGCGCCAGCAGCCCGAAGACAGGGCGGCAGGAGCAGTACTTC,CASSPKTGRQEQYF
NA,TRBJ1-1,TRBV28,NA,15,TGTGCCAGCCGGTTTACTGAGGGGAGGGACACTGAAGCTTTCTTT,CASRFTEGRDTEAFF
NA,TRBJ2-3,TRBV28,TRBD1,14,TGTGCCAGCAGTTTGACCGACAGGGGGAAAACGCAGTATTTT,CASSLTDRGKTQYF
NA,TRBJ1-1,TRBV5-4,NA,12,TGTGCCAGCAGCCTCAGGGAGGCTGAAGCTTTCTTT,CASSLREAEAFF
NA,TRBJ2-2,TRBV5-1,TRBD2,16,TGCGCCAGCAAGGTGGCTAGCGGGAGCGTAACCGGGGAGCTGTTTTTT,CASKVASGSVTGELFF
NA,TRBJ2-3,TRBV5-4,NA,15,TGTGCCAGCAGCTTGGAGGCGCAGCCAGGGAATACGCAGTATTTT,CASSLEAQPGNTQYF
NA,TRBJ1-1,TRBV6-5,TRBD1,13,TGTGCCAGCAGACGACAGGGATCCACTGAAGCTTTCTTT,CASRRQGSTEAFF
NA,TRBJ2-1,TRBV29-1,NA,14,TGCAGCGTTGAAGGGGGGCAGTCCTACAATGAGCAGTTCTTC,CSVEGGQSYNEQFF
NA,TRBJ2-1,TRBV5-1,NA,15,TGCGCCAGCAGCTTGGAGGGGGTTGCCTACAATGAGCAGTTCTTC,CASSLEGVAYNEQFF
NA,TRBJ1-1,TRBV5-1,NA,15,TGCGCCAGCACCTTTCCTGAAGGGGGGAACACTGAAGCTTTCTTT,CASTFPEGGNTEAFF